This T cell receptor beta chain comes out of a study of blood T cell repertoires in COVID-19. Overall study: T cells, B-cell-depleted T cells, or PBMCs supplied cDNA or gDNA.

Participants, 18 to 89 years old, spanned more than 20 US areas. The CDR3 covers 14 residues. Germline CDR1 and CDR2: MDHEN and SYDVKM. J gave up 2 bases and V 4 bases, and 4 bases lay outside the gene matches. Profiled with immunoSEQ multiplex PCR; TCRdb holds only in-frame clones, not every one. This sample has around 250,000 clones, with 84% found just once. V and J are TRBV28 and TRBJ2-5; 7 nucleotides match TRBD1. The sample consisted of PBMCs or T cells enriched from blood (not recorded which). This receptor was obtained from a man aged 30 to 39 with acute COVID-19. In DNA, the CDR3 is TGTGCCAGCAGTTCTCAGACAGGGCAAGAGACCCAGTACTTC. This codes for CASSSQTGQETQYF.